This is a list of T cell receptor beta chains from one sample in a study of cytomegalovirus exposure and HLA in healthy donors. Clones were read by immunoSEQ multiplex PCR, and TCRdb kept only the in-frame ones, dropping some. Of 300,000 to 350,000 clones listed, approximately 86% are singletons. Material for sequencing was PBMCs. The origin of the receptors is a man aged 30 to 45 in good health and CMV-seronegative. CDR3s include the opening cysteine and the closing phenylalanine or tryptophan. A D gene is named only where the DNA matches it firmly. Clone size is not always given. Where it is, it says once, few, many or a class for expanded clones.

j_call,d_call,clone_size,v_call,cdr3_aa,cdr3_nt
TRBJ2-2,-,-,TRBV9,CASSHSTGSANTGELFF,TGTGCCAGCAGCCACTCCACAGGGTCCGCGAACACCGGGGAGCTGTTTTTT
TRBJ2-3,-,-,TRBV13,CASSFPEISTDTQYF,TGTGCCAGCAGCTTCCCGGAGATAAGCACAGATACGCAGTATTTT
TRBJ1-2,-,-,TRBV29-1,CSVFQYGYTF,TGCAGCGTTTTTCAATATGGCTACACCTTC
TRBJ2-7,TRBD2,once,TRBV6-5,CASSLTSGFYEQYF,TGTGCCAGCAGCTTGACTAGCGGTTTTTACGAGCAGTACTTC
TRBJ1-5,-,-,TRBV2,CASSETGILGNQPQHF,TGTGCCAGCAGTGAAACGGGGATTCTCGGCAATCAGCCCCAGCATTTT
TRBJ1-1,TRBD1,-,TRBV9,CASSPRTGGDTEAFF,TGTGCCAGCAGCCCCCGTACAGGGGGCGACACTGAAGCTTTCTTT
TRBJ2-5,TRBD2,-,TRBV9,CASSVAGGLPQETQYF,TGTGCCAGCAGCGTAGCGGGGGGATTACCCCAAGAGACCCAGTACTTC
TRBJ2-3,TRBD2,-,TRBV9,CASRTSGADTQYF,TGTGCCAGTAGGACTAGCGGGGCCGATACGCAGTATTTT
TRBJ2-3,TRBD2,once,TRBV7-6,CASSLGTSGDTQYF,TGTGCCAGCAGCCTTGGGACTAGCGGGGATACGCAGTATTTT
TRBJ2-6,-,-,TRBV4-1,CASSHPLRGPVVAGANVLTF,TGCGCCAGCAGCCACCCTCTTCGAGGTCCGGTTGTGGCCGGGGCCAACGTCCTGACTTTC
TRBJ1-5,-,-,TRBV19,CASSSTAGYDQPQHF,TGTGCCAGTAGTAGTACGGCGGGGTACGATCAGCCCCAGCATTTT
TRBJ1-1,TRBD1,-,TRBV29-1,CSTGPGQVDAEAFF,TGCAGCACCGGGCCGGGACAGGTTGATGCTGAAGCTTTCTTT
TRBJ1-1,-,-,TRBV2,CASSEETPQLNTEAFF,TGTGCCAGCAGTGAAGAAACCCCACAGCTGAACACTGAAGCTTTCTTT
TRBJ2-1,-,-,TRBV1,CTSSQELRGDYNEQFF,TGCACCAGCAGCCAAGAGTTGCGGGGGGACTACAATGAGCAGTTCTTC
TRBJ2-3,-,-,TRBV11-3,CASSSTGKGADTQYF,TGTGCCAGCAGCTCTACCGGAAAGGGGGCAGATACGCAGTATTTT
TRBJ2-3,-,-,TRBV5-1,CASRTGNGDADTQYF,TGCGCCAGCAGAACAGGGAATGGAGACGCAGATACGCAGTATTTT
TRBJ1-2,TRBD1,-,TRBV5-1,CASSLFPGGAYGYTF,TGCGCCAGCAGCTTGTTCCCAGGGGGCGCTTATGGCTACACCTTC
TRBJ2-1,TRBD2,-,TRBV5-1,CASSLGDLAGAEQFF,TGCGCCAGCAGCTTGGGGGACTTAGCGGGGGCTGAGCAGTTCTTC
TRBJ1-4,TRBD1,-,TRBV7-6,CASSREQGSNEKLFF,TGTGCCAGCAGCAGAGAACAGGGGTCTAATGAAAAACTGTTTTTT
TRBJ2-5,TRBD1,-,TRBV5-1,CASSLGQGAVKETQYF,TGCGCCAGCAGCTTAGGACAGGGGGCGGTAAAAGAGACCCAGTACTTC
TRBJ1-1,-,-,TRBV5-1,CASSLVGGPITEAFF,TGCGCCAGCAGCTTGGTCGGGGGGCCGATCACTGAAGCTTTCTTT
TRBJ2-5,-,few,TRBV7-9,CASSLAVAQYF,TGTGCCAGCAGCTTAGCCGTCGCCCAGTACTTC
TRBJ1-1,-,-,TRBV6-6,CASSGERTEAFF,TGTGCCAGCAGTGGGGAGAGGACTGAAGCTTTCTTT
TRBJ1-1,TRBD1,once,TRBV7-2,CASSLSGTGTLNTEAFF,TGTGCCAGCAGCTTATCCGGGACAGGGACTTTGAACACTGAAGCTTTCTTT
TRBJ2-7,TRBD1,-,TRBV5-4,CASSSRDSSYEQYF,TGTGCCAGCAGCTCCCGGGACAGCTCCTACGAGCAGTACTTC
TRBJ1-1,TRBD1,few,TRBV4-3,CASSHGTDNTEAFF,TGCGCCAGCAGCCACGGGACAGATAACACTGAAGCTTTCTTT
TRBJ2-7,-,-,TRBV14,CASSQGGYEQYF,TGTGCCAGCAGCCAAGGAGGTTACGAGCAGTACTTC
TRBJ2-5,-,-,TRBV7-9,CASSLVPGQETQYF,TGTGCCAGCAGCTTAGTACCAGGTCAAGAGACCCAGTACTTC
TRBJ1-2,TRBD1,-,TRBV6-1,CASSESDRGRDGYTF,TGTGCCAGCAGTGAATCGGACAGGGGGCGGGATGGCTACACCTTC
TRBJ2-3,TRBD1,once,TRBV5-6,CASTLTGVDTQYF,TGTGCCAGCACCCTGACAGGGGTGGATACGCAGTATTTT
TRBJ1-5,-,-,TRBV6-5,CASSSTLIYSNQPQHF,TGTGCCAGCAGTTCAACGTTAATCTATAGCAATCAGCCCCAGCATTTT
TRBJ2-7,-,-,TRBV7-7,CASSLAGGALDEQYF,TGTGCCAGCAGCTTAGCGGGGGGGGCTCTCGACGAGCAGTACTTC
TRBJ2-7,-,-,TRBV10-1,CASSEQTDYEQYF,TGCGCCAGCAGTGAGCAAACAGACTACGAGCAGTACTTC
TRBJ2-7,-,-,TRBV11-2,CASRPLTGGGLSYEQYF,TGTGCCAGCAGACCACTAACCGGCGGGGGCCTCTCCTACGAGCAGTACTTC
TRBJ2-1,-,-,TRBV19,CASLGGALSNEQFF,TGTGCCAGTTTGGGGGGAGCCCTCTCCAATGAGCAGTTCTTC
TRBJ1-3,-,-,TRBV7-9,CASSLSGVGNTIYF,TGTGCCAGCAGCTTATCAGGGGTTGGAAACACCATATATTTT
TRBJ2-7,TRBD2,-,TRBV9,CASSAWTSGGPKYF,TGTGCCAGCAGCGCCTGGACTAGCGGGGGCCCGAAGTACTTC
TRBJ2-7,-,-,TRBV19,CASRSTDLSYEQYF,TGTGCCAGTAGGTCGACAGACCTATCCTACGAGCAGTACTTC
TRBJ2-7,TRBD2,-,TRBV5-6,CASSLSGRTSYEQYF,TGTGCCAGCAGCTTAAGCGGGAGAACCTCCTACGAGCAGTACTTC
TRBJ1-1,-,-,TRBV19,CASGREGWSTEAFF,TGTGCCAGCGGCCGCGAGGGTTGGAGCACTGAAGCTTTCTTT
TRBJ2-5,-,-,TRBV19,CASSIYNSQETQYF,TGTGCCAGTAGTATCTATAATAGCCAAGAGACCCAGTACTTC
TRBJ2-2,-,-,TRBV18,CASSPRGLDTGELFF,TGTGCCAGCTCACCAAGGGGTCTCGACACCGGGGAGCTGTTTTTT
TRBJ1-5,TRBD1,-,TRBV6-6,CASSTGAGGQPQHF,TGTGCCAGCAGTACAGGGGCAGGGGGCCAGCCCCAGCATTTT
TRBJ1-1,TRBD1,-,TRBV6-6,CASSYVTGGVWTEAFF,TGTGCCAGCAGTTACGTAACAGGGGGCGTCTGGACTGAAGCTTTCTTT
TRBJ2-3,TRBD2,once,TRBV4-3,CASSQEPGGPWDTQYF,TGCGCCAGCAGCCAAGAGCCGGGGGGGCCATGGGATACGCAGTATTTT
TRBJ1-4,-,-,TRBV30,CAWNQGLLSGELFF,TGTGCCTGGAACCAGGGGCTACTAAGCGGGGAACTGTTTTTT
TRBJ2-7,-,-,TRBV7-9,CASSSDRGYEQYF,TGTGCCAGCAGCTCGGACAGAGGCTACGAGCAGTACTTC